The next 31 T cell receptor beta chains were all read from a single sample in a study of identical twins (dated by TCRdb to 2015 to 2016). Library construction relied on 5' RACE. Sequencing was carried out with an Illumina HiSeq 2000. TCRdb trimmed the raw reads at Q25, called clones with MiXCR and kept productive beta chains. CDR3 protein sequences are deduplicated, and each keeps its most common genes and DNA. The sample includes under 800,000 distinct CDR3 sequences, with approximately 22% observed a single time. The ten top clones hold 4% to 5.5% of the sample. The data also belong to a second study, concerning T cells expressing NK-cell markers.

The sample was PBMCs. The receptors were sampled from a young woman in good health.

The genes are TRBV6-1 and TRBJ2-2, with a possible D match to TRBD2 (6 bases). V was cut by 6 bases and J by 6 bases, with 14 bases left in between. From germline, CDR1 is MNHNS and CDR2 SASEGT. The CDR3 totals 14 residues. In DNA, the CDR3 is TGTGCCAGCAGCCGTTTCAGCGGGTCCGGGGAGCTGTTTTTT. Amino acid sequence: CASSRFSGSGELFF.

This clonotype came up a few times. The chain links TRBV25-1 to TRBJ2-3; D is possibly TRBD2 (6 bases). Germline V lookup: CDR1 MGHDK, CDR2 SYGVNS. This CDR3 region has 11 residues. Trimming pared 8 bases from V and 10 bases from J, leaving 13 bases between. CDR3 residues: CASGASSAQYF. CDR3 nucleotides: TGTGCCAGCGGGGCTTCTAGCGCGCAGTATTTT.

This clonotype has a count of ten or more. This chain connects TRBV20-1 to TRBJ2-1; D possibly corresponds to TRBD2 (7 bases). V was pared by 3 bases and J by 9 bases, with 21 bases between. The CDR3 loop spans 15 amino acids. Germline-derived CDR1 and CDR2 are DFQATT and SNEGSKA (reference sequence). The CDR3 DNA reads TGCAGTGCTAGGGGGGGGCGACTAGGAAGTAGTGAGCAGTTCTTC. Translation gives CSARGGRLGSSEQFF.

The chain combines TRBV20-1 with TRBJ1-2; TRBD1 might be the D (6 bases). V was clipped by 1 base and J by 0 bases, with 21 bases between them. Germline values: CDR1 DFQATT, CDR2 SNEGSKA (reference sequence). The CDR3 length is 18 residues. CDR3 protein: CSARVDGTGTNANYGYTF. The CDR3 DNA follows: TGCAGTGCTAGAGTAGACGGTACCGGGACAAATGCTAACTATGGCTACACCTTC.

Many counts were recorded for this clonotype. This chain uses TRBV12-3 or TRBV12-4 with TRBJ2-7; no reliable D call. The CDR3 totals 13 residues. V was shortened by 2 bases and J by 4 bases, with 9 bases between the two germline ends. Here the CDR3 reads CASSLTTEYEQYF. Written as DNA, the CDR3 is TGTGCCAGCAGTTTAACGACGGAATACGAGCAGTACTTC.

J is TRBJ1-1 and V is TRBV20-1, with D unclear. Germline CDR1 and CDR2: DFQATT and SNEGSKA (reference sequence). The CDR3 has 14 amino acids. Trimming took off 4 bases at V and 1 base at J, with 13 bases between the two ends. The CDR3 bases are TGCAGTGCTACCTTAGGGCACTCGAACACTGAAGCTTTCTTT. Encoded protein: CSATLGHSNTEAFF.

This clonotype was recorded many times. This chain links TRBV6-1 with TRBJ2-7; 11 bases line up with TRBD1. CDR1 is MNHNS, CDR2 SASEGT, per germline. Trimming took 5 bases from V and 3 from J; bases not matched to a gene: 15. The CDR3 covers 18 residues. The CDR3 loop is CASSRPGTGGGFYYEQYF. The CDR3 nucleotides read TGTGCCAGCAGTCGGCCCGGGACAGGGGGTGGGTTCTACTACGAGCAGTACTTC.

This chain links TRBV7-2 with TRBJ2-7; TRBD2 matches 9 bases. Germline CDR1 reads SGHTA; CDR2 reads FQGNSA. V lost 2 bases to trimming and J lost 4 bases; unmatched junction nucleotides: 6. The CDR3 extends over 15 amino acids. DNA of the CDR3: TGTGCCAGCAGCTTACAGCGGGGGGCCGGATACGAGCAGTACTTC. It specifies CASSLQRGAGYEQYF.

This clonotype came up many times. Germline and junction disagree at one end, which may indicate a read error. The CDR3 here is CASSGDHRVF. The DNA of the CDR3 is TGTGCCAGCAGCGGGGACCACCGGGTCTTC. The rearrangement links TRBV12-3 or TRBV12-4 to TRBJ2-1; D possibly matches TRBD1 or TRBD2 (5 bases each). The CDR3 loop spans 10 amino acids.

In regard to this clonotype: The junction shows a germline mismatch at one end, possibly a read error. The chain joins TRBV20-1 to TRBJ2-3; the D gene is possibly TRBD2 (5 bases). The CDR3 extends over 14 amino acids. Looked up from germline, CDR1 is DFQATT and CDR2 is SNEGSKA (reference sequence). As DNA, the CDR3 is TGCAGTGCGTGGAGCGGCCACACCACAGATACGGAGTATTTT. Residues: CSAWSGHTTDTEYF.

This clonotype came up a few times. This rearrangement joins TRBV3-1 to TRBJ2-5; 8 bases are a match to TRBD2. J was trimmed by 0 bases and V by 8 bases; bases with no gene match: 5. The CDR3 sequence is 14 residues long. Germline V gene sequence: CDR1 LGHDT, CDR2 YNNKEL (reference sequence). The CDR3: CASRIAGYQETQYF. CDR3 sequence (DNA): TGTGCCAGCCGGATAGCGGGGTACCAAGAGACCCAGTACTTC.

Comments on this clonotype: One end of the junction varies from germline; a read error may be responsible. The gene calls are TRBV5-1 and TRBJ2-2; 7 bases are a match to TRBD1. This CDR3 is built from 16 residues. Looked up from germline, CDR1 is SGHRS and CDR2 is YFSETQ. The CDR3 here is CASSRRQGDYTGQLFF. The CDR3 bases are TGCGCCAGCAGCCGACGACAGGGAGATTACACCGGGCAGCTGTTTTTT.

There are a few counts of this clonotype. V usage is TRBV29-1 and J usage is TRBJ1-2; TRBD1 agrees at 9 bases. Germline lookup yields CDR1 SQVTM and CDR2 ANQGSEA. The trim removed 7 bases at V and 7 bases at J, leaving 13 bases unmatched. The CDR3 covers 14 residues. The CDR3 nucleotides are TGCAGCGCTACGAGAGGACAGGGGCTTTCTGGCTACACCTTC. Its protein product is CSATRGQGLSGYTF.

The chain combines TRBV4-3 with TRBJ1-2, with 7 bases lining up with TRBD1. In germline, CDR1 is LGHNA, CDR2 YSLEER. V was clipped by 4 bases and J by 8 bases; unmatched bases: 7. This CDR3 has 13 amino acids. The CDR3 region has the DNA TGCGCCAGCAGCCCTAACAGGGGAGGGGGCTACACCTTC. Translating it yields CASSPNRGGGYTF.

V gene TRBV20-1 combines with J gene TRBJ2-5; D may match TRBD1 or TRBD2 (5 bases each). This CDR3 has 14 residues. CDR1 DFQATT and CDR2 SNEGSKA come from the germline V gene (reference sequence). Trimming removed 2 bases at V and 1 base at J, with 11 bases between. The DNA of the CDR3 is TGCAGTGCTAGACTGGGTGGGGGCCAAGAGACCCAGTACTTC. Encoded protein: CSARLGGGQETQYF.

The chain combines TRBV11-2 with TRBJ2-4; 9 bases map to TRBD2. Germline CDR1 reads SGHAT; CDR2 reads FQNNGV. CDR3 length equals 15 residues. The V segment lost 1 base and the J segment 7 bases; nucleotides outside the gene matches: 5. CDR3 sequence: CASSLGGLAWNIQYF. CDR3 in DNA: TGTGCCAGCAGCTTAGGGGGACTAGCCTGGAACATTCAGTACTTC.

The chain has TRBV11-1 and TRBJ2-2; D is unclear. Trimming took 1 base from V and 6 from J, leaving 21 bases between them. The CDR3 contains 18 residues. CDR1 is SGHAT, CDR2 FQDESV, per germline (reference sequence). CDR3 residues: CASSLGKRVPKFAGELFF. CDR3 nucleotides: TGTGCCAGCAGCTTAGGAAAAAGGGTTCCTAAGTTCGCCGGGGAGCTGTTTTTT.

V and J are TRBV7-2 and TRBJ2-7; D is uncertain. The germline V and J ends were trimmed by 2 bases and 4 bases, with 15 bases remaining between them. Germline CDR1 reads SGHTA; CDR2 reads FQGNSA. The CDR3 extends over 15 amino acids. CDR3 nucleotides: TGTGCCAGCAGCTTAAGGGCTACAACCACTTACGAGCAGTACTTC. Protein: CASSLRATTTYEQYF.

The J gene is TRBJ2-1, the V gene TRBV20-1; TRBD2 agrees at 9 bases. Trimming at V came to 5 bases and at J to 6 bases, leaving 14 bases not matched to a gene. CDR3 size: 16 residues. In germline, CDR1 is DFQATT, CDR2 SNEGSKA (reference sequence). CDR3 nucleotides: TGCAGTGCTGATCGAGTCGGGACTAGCAGCATCAATGAGCAGTTCTTC. Translation: CSADRVGTSSINEQFF.

This clonotype showed up many times. The V call is TRBV2, the J call TRBJ2-1; D remains unclear. The CDR3 runs 15 residues. Between the trimmed V and J ends, which lost 3 bases and 1 base, there was a span of 10 bases. Per germline, CDR1 SNHLY and CDR2 FYNNEI. CDR3 loop: CASSDDGHSYNEQFF. The CDR3 nucleotides read TGTGCCAGCAGTGACGACGGTCATTCCTACAATGAGCAGTTCTTC.

This clonotype was recorded many times. One junction end disagrees with the germline gene, perhaps due to a read error. The chain links TRBV15 to TRBJ1-2; D call uncertain. This CDR3 region has 14 residues. Germline V gene sequence: CDR1 LNHNV, CDR2 YYDKDF (reference sequence). This chain's CDR3 is CATRRGNLNYGYTF. The CDR3 region has the DNA TGTGCCACCAGGAGAGGAAACCTTAACTATGGCTACACCTTC. The complete variable domain, with remaining parts taken from reference TRBV15 and TRBJ1-2, reads DAMVIQNPRYQVTQFGKPVTLSCSQTLNHNVMYWYQQKSSQAPKLLFHYYDKDFNNEADTPDNFQSRRPNTSFCFLDIRSPGLGDTAMYLCATRRGNLNYGYTFGSGTRLTVV.

The V call is TRBV6-1, the J call TRBJ2-5; D is possibly TRBD1 (6 bases). This CDR3 is 14 amino acids long. In germline, CDR1 is MNHNS, CDR2 SASEGT. V was pared by 7 bases and J by 4 bases, with 16 bases between. CDR3: CASNPAGVGETQYF. As DNA, the CDR3 is TGTGCCAGCAACCCGGCAGGGGTAGGAGAGACCCAGTACTTC.

The J gene is TRBJ2-7, the V gene TRBV15; no clear D. Trimming removed 0 bases at V and 2 bases at J, with 5 bases between. Germline assignment: CDR1 LNHNV and CDR2 YYDKDF (reference sequence). The CDR3 is made up of 13 amino acids. The CDR3 here is CATSRDWAYEQYF. DNA for the CDR3: TGTGCCACCAGCAGAGATTGGGCCTACGAGCAGTACTTC. Looking up the rest from reference TRBV15 and TRBJ2-7 gives the full variable domain: DAMVIQNPRYQVTQFGKPVTLSCSQTLNHNVMYWYQQKSSQAPKLLFHYYDKDFNNEADTPDNFQSRRPNTSFCFLDIRSPGLGDTAMYLCATSRDWAYEQYFGPGTRLTVT.

V and J are TRBV7-2 and TRBJ2-1; 11 bases match TRBD2. Germline lookup yields CDR1 SGHTA and CDR2 FQGNSA. This CDR3 contains 15 residues. The V segment lost 5 bases and the J segment 2 bases; nucleotides outside the gene matches: 2. The DNA for the CDR3 is TGTGCCAGCAGCAAGACTAGCGGGGCCTACAATGAGCAGTTCTTC. Protein sequence: CASSKTSGAYNEQFF.

A few counts support this clonotype. This chain links TRBV6-1 with TRBJ1-2, with D tentatively TRBD1 (6 bases). Looked up from germline, CDR1 is MNHNS and CDR2 is SASEGT. The CDR3 totals 15 residues. Between the trimmed V and J ends, which lost 6 bases and 3 bases, there was a span of 17 bases. For the CDR3, the DNA is TGTGCCAGCAGGGAAACGGGGGGGCGCTACTATGGCTACACCTTC. Amino acid sequence: CASRETGGRYYGYTF.

V and J are TRBV12-3 or TRBV12-4 and TRBJ1-1, with unresolved D. This CDR3 spans 15 amino acids. Trimming left V 5 bases short and J 2 bases short, with 15 bases between. CDR3 sequence reads: CASSADFPINTEAFF. The CDR3 DNA sequence: TGTGCCAGCAGTGCGGACTTCCCAATAAACACTGAAGCTTTCTTT.

This clonotype has more than one count but fewer than ten. The rearrangement uses TRBV10-3 and TRBJ2-6; weak D call: TRBD1 (6 bases). Germline V gives CDR1 ENHRY, CDR2 SYGVKD. Between the trimmed V and J ends, which lost 2 bases and 0 bases, there was a span of 11 bases. The CDR3 runs to 17 residues. The CDR3 spells CAISETQQGSGANVLTF. CDR3 DNA sequence: TGTGCCATCAGTGAGACCCAACAGGGCTCTGGGGCCAACGTCCTGACTTTC.

J is TRBJ1-5 and V is TRBV12-5, with 7 bases matching TRBD1. The junction had 5 bases not matched to a gene; V was cut back by 7 bases and J by 5 bases. In germline, CDR1 is LGHNT, CDR2 FRNRAP. The CDR3 consists of 13 residues. CDR3 sequence (DNA): TGTGCTAGTGCCACAGGGGATTATCAGCCCCAGCATTTT. This gives the protein CASATGDYQPQHF.

This chain connects TRBV3-1 to TRBJ2-7; 7 nucleotides align to TRBD1. The CDR3 runs to 15 residues. The ends lost 1 base at V and 6 bases at J; junction bases unmatched: 9. Germline CDR1 and CDR2: LGHDT and YNNKEL (reference sequence). CDR3 sequence (DNA): TGTGCCAGCAGCCAAGCGTTGGGACAGCACACCGAGCAGTACTTC. It translates to CASSQALGQHTEQYF.

This clonotype was seen a few times. The DNA for the CDR3 is TGCGCCAGCAGCCGGAGGGGCAACCTCCTGGACGAGCAGTACTTC. It translates to CASSRRGNLLDEQYF. This chain connects TRBV4-3 to TRBJ2-7; tentative D call: TRBD2 (6 bases). Germline loops: CDR1 LGHNA, CDR2 YSLEER. The CDR3 extends over 15 amino acids. Trimming removed 4 bases at V and 5 bases at J, with 18 bases between.

A few counts support this clonotype. The chain has TRBV4-2 and TRBJ2-7; 11 bases align to TRBD2. J was trimmed by 1 base and V by 3 bases; bases with no gene match: 5. CDR1 and CDR2 from the germline V gene are LGHNA and YNFKEQ. This CDR3 is built from 16 residues. The CDR3 nucleotides are TGTGCCAGCAGCCAGGGTAGCGGGAGGGCATCCTACGAGCAGTACTTC. Its protein is CASSQGSGRASYEQYF.